The clone carrying this T cell receptor (beta chain) was picked up a small number of times. This table comes from immunoSEQ multiplex PCR, and its TCRdb copy is limited to in-frame clones, with some not included. The sample contains hundreds of thousands of clones, over 85% of which appear only once. The data were obtained in a study of blood T cell repertoires in COVID-19. The wider study: PBMCs, B-cell-depleted T cells, or T cells were the source of the cDNA or gDNA that made up the material.

V was cut by 0 bases and J by 4 bases, with 12 bases left in between. The germline V gene encodes CDR1 LGHNA and CDR2 YNFKEQ. This CDR3 has 15 residues. The sequence was obtained from a man between 60 and 70 years old who had recovered from COVID-19. The chain recombines TRBV4-2 with TRBJ1-1, with D unclear. The sample comprised PBMCs or T cells enriched from blood (not recorded which). CDR3 nucleotide sequence: TGTGCCAGCAGCCAAGACCCCCGAGGCGGCACTGAAGCTTTCTTT. This sequence encodes CASSQDPRGGTEAFF.